The entry that follows covers one TCR beta chain sequence. Its target antigen remains unknown. It has no much larger one-base neighbor in the sample; base qualities were not kept. This record comes from a study of chemoradiotherapy in HPV16-positive cancers (dated by TCRdb to the early 2020s). Concerning the study at large: Candidate HPV-specific T-cell clones and common TCR motifs were defined by functional T-cell assays performed on cells from two HPV16-positive patients. Next, the candidate HPV-specific TCRs and motifs were followed in TCR repertoires from around 92 patients with HPV-related cancers. The study asked whether T-cell immunity against the HPV oncoproteins E6 and E7 changes during chemoradiotherapy and whether it affects survival. Study-wide findings and limitations: Among HPV16-positive patients, expansion of HPV-responsive T cells during chemoradiotherapy was associated with better recurrence-free survival. Only a couple of HPV16-positive patients were used to derive the functional definition of HPV-specific T cells, and the survival association was reported for HPV16-positive patients. Expansion of candidate HPV-specific clones and E7-related TCR motifs was observed in the tumor microenvironment during treatment, whereas no such expansion was observed for non-HPV-specific T cells.

Taken from cysteine to phenylalanine, the CDR3 has 14 residues. Solely the CDR3 DNA is kept, with 42 bases framed from the first base. From a lookup of the germline V gene, CDR1 and CDR2 are SGHRS and YFSETQ. Between the V and J ends, shortened by 0 bases and 4 bases respectively, the junction contains 10 bases. Libraries were made using the immunoSEQ multiplex PCR assay. Held by TCRdb, this immuneACCESS table contains in-frame sequences only and omits some clones. Under half of the omission traces to an unresolved V gene where checked; the cause of the rest is unknown. The sample table records around 6,500 clones; around 85% of these occur just once. The ten biggest clones cover roughly 8% of the sample. Repertoires were sampled repeatedly over the course of chemoradiotherapy, so clonal expansion could be followed in the tumor microenvironment.

The sequences come from tumor tissue, collected from a patient who underwent chemoradiotherapy. The rearranged segments are TRBV5-1 and TRBJ1-2; confidence is insufficient to name the D gene. The TCR was taken from a human donor with HPV-associated anogenital cancer. The nucleotide sequence is TGCGCCAGCAGCTTGGGATCGGGCGGCTATGGCTACACCTTC. Its amino acids are CASSLGSGGYGYTF.